A selection of T cell receptor beta chains follows, all from one sample in a study of cytomegalovirus exposure and HLA in healthy donors. Here immunoSEQ multiplex PCR was the method, and the copy in TCRdb shows in-frame clones only, minus some. Of about 120,000 clones detected, 76% appear once; the ten largest clones hold around 15%. The sequencing sample was made of PBMCs. All receptors derive from a man aged 50-59 years in good health and CMV-seropositive. The CDR3 runs from the conserved cysteine through the conserved F or W. Fields, in order: V gene, J gene, D gene, clone size, CDR3 protein, CDR3 DNA. D genes are given only for firm matches. Clone size is not always given. Where it is, it says once, few, many or a class for expanded clones.

TRBV28	TRBJ2-2	TRBD2	few	CASSPGGPGTGELFF	TGTGCCAGCAGTCCGGGAGGGCCGGGCACCGGGGAGCTGTTTTTT
TRBV6-5	TRBJ1-1	NA	few	CASSPQGRVTEAFF	TGTGCCAGCAGTCCGCAGGGGCGGGTCACTGAAGCTTTCTTT
TRBV28	TRBJ2-7	TRBD1	NA	CASSFGTGDEEQYF	TGTGCCAGCAGTTTTGGGACAGGGGATGAAGAGCAGTACTTC
TRBV7-9	TRBJ2-6	NA	NA	CASTLGVGSGANVLTF	TGTGCCAGCACCCTCGGGGTAGGATCTGGGGCCAACGTCCTGACTTTC
TRBV10-2	TRBJ2-7	TRBD1	once	CASRQGSGEQYF	TGCGCCAGTAGACAGGGGTCTGGAGAGCAGTACTTC
TRBV9	TRBJ2-3	NA	NA	CASSATRLASDTQYF	TGTGCCAGCAGCGCAACCAGACTCGCCTCAGATACGCAGTATTTT
TRBV27	TRBJ1-1	NA	NA	CASNRLGEGRLNTEAFF	TGTGCCAGCAACCGACTTGGGGAGGGACGGCTAAACACTGAAGCTTTCTTT
TRBV27	TRBJ1-6	NA	NA	CASSRSTLREINSPLHF	TGTGCCAGCAGCCGAAGTACCCTCCGGGAGATCAATTCACCCCTCCACTTT
TRBV11-2	TRBJ2-7	TRBD2	NA	CASSLVGRLAGSYEQYF	TGTGCCAGCAGCTTAGTAGGTCGACTAGCGGGGTCCTACGAGCAGTACTTC
TRBV2	TRBJ1-4	TRBD1	few	CASSETGGNSEANEKLFF	TGTGCCAGCAGTGAAACAGGGGGCAACTCTGAGGCTAATGAAAAACTGTTTTTT
TRBV15	TRBJ2-1	TRBD2	NA	CATSSGGASYNEQFF	TGTGCCACCAGCAGCGGGGGGGCATCCTACAATGAGCAGTTCTTC
TRBV13	TRBJ2-3	TRBD2	NA	CASSSTLGTSIDTQYF	TGTGCCAGCAGCTCCACGCTCGGGACTAGCATAGATACGCAGTATTTT
TRBV19	TRBJ2-3	NA	NA	CASAQGDTQYF	TGTGCCAGCGCCCAGGGGGATACGCAGTATTTT
TRBV5-1	TRBJ2-7	NA	NA	CASSLGFPSGGYEQYF	TGCGCCAGCAGCTTGGGGTTCCCCTCAGGTGGCTACGAGCAGTACTTC
TRBV7-6	TRBJ1-2	TRBD1	once	CASSPRTGDYGYTF	TGTGCCAGCAGCCCCCGGACAGGGGACTATGGCTACACCTTC
TRBV5-1	TRBJ2-1	NA	NA	CATRSQSSYNEQFF	TGCGCCACCCGGAGTCAAAGCTCCTACAATGAGCAGTTCTTC
TRBV6-6	TRBJ2-7	NA	NA	CASSPLPGQLEQYF	TGTGCCAGCAGTCCCCTCCCCGGACAGCTAGAGCAGTACTTC
TRBV6-5	TRBJ2-1	TRBD2	few	CASSLTSGRNEQFF	TGTGCCAGCAGTTTGACTAGCGGGAGAAATGAGCAGTTCTTC
TRBV15	TRBJ1-2	TRBD1	NA	CATSTRQGNYGYTF	TGTGCCACCAGCACTAGACAGGGCAACTATGGCTACACCTTC
TRBV7-9	TRBJ2-7	NA	NA	CSSSPLEQYF	TGTTCCAGCAGCCCCTTGGAGCAGTACTTC
TRBV21-1	TRBJ1-4	NA	NA	CASSATGGNEKLFF	TGTGCCAGCAGCGCGACAGGGGGAAACGAAAAACTGTTTTTT
TRBV7-2	TRBJ2-1	TRBD2	NA	CASSPRTSGSNEQFF	TGTGCCAGCAGCCCTAGGACTAGCGGGAGCAATGAGCAGTTCTTC
TRBV6-5	TRBJ1-1	NA	NA	CASSPKGRGAFF	TGTGCCAGCAGTCCTAAGGGGAGGGGTGCTTTCTTT
TRBV18	TRBJ2-3	TRBD2	NA	CASSPPGLAGGSPDTQYF	TGTGCCAGCTCACCACCGGGACTAGCGGGAGGAAGCCCAGATACGCAGTATTTT
TRBV19	TRBJ2-6	NA	NA	CASFNAPVGLSGANVLTF	TGTGCCAGCTTTAACGCCCCGGTAGGACTTTCTGGGGCCAACGTCCTGACTTTC
TRBV9	TRBJ1-3	TRBD1	NA	CASSSTSGTGVSGNTIYF	TGTGCCAGCAGCTCTACTTCCGGGACAGGGGTCTCTGGAAACACCATATATTTT
TRBV5-8	TRBJ2-7	NA	NA	CASTRTENSYEQYF	TGTGCCAGCACCAGGACAGAAAACTCCTACGAGCAGTACTTC
TRBV6-5	TRBJ1-2	NA	NA	CASKNPGASGYGYTF	TGTGCCAGCAAGAACCCAGGGGCCTCGGGATATGGCTACACCTTC
TRBV4-3	TRBJ1-2	TRBD1	once	CASSQVRTGGYTF	TGCGCCAGCAGCCAAGTAAGGACAGGCGGCTACACCTTC
TRBV5-6	TRBJ2-7	NA	NA	CASSSETGLSGEQYF	TGTGCCAGCAGCTCCGAAACGGGACTGTCGGGAGAGCAGTACTTC
TRBV15	TRBJ2-1	TRBD1	NA	CATSFGQGSNEQFF	TGTGCCACCAGCTTCGGACAGGGGAGCAATGAGCAGTTCTTC
TRBV19	TRBJ2-2	TRBD2	NA	CASQWAGEGNTGELFF	TGTGCCAGTCAGTGGGCGGGAGAGGGGAACACCGGGGAGCTGTTTTTT
TRBV6-6	TRBJ2-5	TRBD2	NA	CASISSGGAGKTQYF	TGTGCCAGCATTTCTAGCGGGGGGGCAGGAAAGACCCAGTACTTC
TRBV9	TRBJ2-5	NA	NA	CASSASGNQETQYF	TGTGCCAGCAGCGCCTCGGGGAATCAAGAGACCCAGTACTTC
TRBV6-4	TRBJ1-2	TRBD1	NA	CASRDTGENYGYTF	TGTGCCAGCAGGGATACAGGGGAAAACTATGGCTACACCTTC
TRBV7-2	TRBJ1-4	NA	few	CASSLARQGEKLFF	TGTGCCAGCAGCTTAGCGAGGCAGGGCGAAAAACTGTTTTTT
TRBV5-1	TRBJ1-4	TRBD1	NA	CASSLVYSSGTGSEKLFF	TGCGCCAGCAGCTTGGTTTACAGTTCCGGGACAGGGAGCGAAAAACTGTTTTTT
TRBV20-1	TRBJ1-2	NA	NA	CSASTDYGYTF	TGCAGTGCTAGCACAGACTATGGCTACACCTTC
TRBV18	TRBJ2-7	TRBD1	few	CASSPWGRGRDEQYF	TGTGCCAGCTCACCCTGGGGCAGGGGGCGGGACGAGCAGTACTTC
TRBV6-5	TRBJ2-7	TRBD1	NA	CASSSPGTDYEQYF	TGTGCCAGCAGTAGCCCCGGGACAGACTACGAGCAGTACTTC
TRBV4-3	TRBJ2-3	TRBD2	NA	CASSHDGAGGSTDTQYF	TGCGCCAGCAGCCATGACGGGGCGGGGGGATCCACAGATACGCAGTATTTT
TRBV7-2	TRBJ2-5	TRBD2	few	CASSWGLAETQYF	TGTGCCAGCAGCTGGGGACTAGCAGAGACCCAGTACTTC
TRBV10-3	TRBJ1-2	NA	NA	CAISGRGGYTF	TGTGCCATCAGTGGTAGAGGGGGCTACACCTTC
TRBV18	TRBJ1-4	NA	NA	CASSLGGTGEKLFF	TGTGCCAGCTCACTGGGGGGGACCGGTGAAAAACTGTTTTTT
TRBV11-2	TRBJ2-2	TRBD1	few	CASSATGGGELFF	TGTGCCAGCAGCGCCACAGGGGGTGGGGAGCTGTTTTTT
TRBV15	TRBJ2-7	NA	NA	CATQQATRDYEQYF	TGTGCCACCCAGCAGGCGACGCGGGACTACGAGCAGTACTTC
TRBV4-3	TRBJ2-7	TRBD2	NA	CASSQDRLAGREQYF	TGCGCCAGCAGCCAAGATCGTCTAGCGGGGCGCGAGCAGTACTTC
TRBV5-8	TRBJ2-7	TRBD2	NA	CASSRGVAGAYEQYF	TGTGCCAGCAGCCGCGGGGTAGCGGGGGCCTACGAGCAGTACTTC
TRBV5-4	TRBJ2-1	NA	few	CASSFFGGTYNEQFF	TGTGCCAGCAGTTTTTTTGGGGGCACCTACAATGAGCAGTTCTTC